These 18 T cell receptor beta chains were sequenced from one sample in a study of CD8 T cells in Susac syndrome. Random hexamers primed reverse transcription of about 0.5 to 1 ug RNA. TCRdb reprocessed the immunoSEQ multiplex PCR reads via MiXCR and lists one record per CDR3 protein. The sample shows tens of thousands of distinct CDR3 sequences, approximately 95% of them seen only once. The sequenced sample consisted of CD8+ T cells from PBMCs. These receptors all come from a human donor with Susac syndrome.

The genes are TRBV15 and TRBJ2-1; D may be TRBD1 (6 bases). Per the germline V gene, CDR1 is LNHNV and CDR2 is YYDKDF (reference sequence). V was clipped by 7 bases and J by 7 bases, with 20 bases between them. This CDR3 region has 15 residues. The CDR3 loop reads CATNPQGQPWNEQFF. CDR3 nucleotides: TGTGCCACCAACCCCCAAGGACAGCCCTGGAATGAGCAGTTCTTC.

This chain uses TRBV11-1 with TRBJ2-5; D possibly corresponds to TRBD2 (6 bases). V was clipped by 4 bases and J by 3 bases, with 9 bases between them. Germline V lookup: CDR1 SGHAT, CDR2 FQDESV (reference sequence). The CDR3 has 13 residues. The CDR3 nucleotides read TGTGCCAGCAGCTCCGGGACTGAAGAGACCCAGTACTTC. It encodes CASSSGTEETQYF.

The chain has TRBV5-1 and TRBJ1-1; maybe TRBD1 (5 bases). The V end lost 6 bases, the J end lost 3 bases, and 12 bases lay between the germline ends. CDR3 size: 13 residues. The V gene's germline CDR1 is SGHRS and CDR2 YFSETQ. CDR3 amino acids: CASKGLSDTEAFF. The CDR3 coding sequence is TGCGCCAGCAAGGGGCTGTCGGACACTGAAGCTTTCTTT.

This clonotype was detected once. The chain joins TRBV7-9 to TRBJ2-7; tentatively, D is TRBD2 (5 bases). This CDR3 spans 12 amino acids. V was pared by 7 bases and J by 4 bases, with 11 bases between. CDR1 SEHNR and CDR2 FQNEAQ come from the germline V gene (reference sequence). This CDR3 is CASTEGSYEQYF. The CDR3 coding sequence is TGTGCCAGCACTGAGGGTTCGTACGAGCAGTACTTC.

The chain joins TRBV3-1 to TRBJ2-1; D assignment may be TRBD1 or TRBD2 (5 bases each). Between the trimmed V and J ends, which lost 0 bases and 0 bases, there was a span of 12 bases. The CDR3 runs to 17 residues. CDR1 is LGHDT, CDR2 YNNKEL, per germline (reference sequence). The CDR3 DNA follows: TGTGCCAGCAGCCAAGAAAGGGACCTAAGCTCCTACAATGAGCAGTTCTTC. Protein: CASSQERDLSSYNEQFF.

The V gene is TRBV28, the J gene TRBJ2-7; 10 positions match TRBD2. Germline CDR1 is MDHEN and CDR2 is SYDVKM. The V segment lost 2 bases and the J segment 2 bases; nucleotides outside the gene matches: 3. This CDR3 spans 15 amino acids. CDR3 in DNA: TGTGCCAGCAGTTTAGGCGGGACTAGCGCCTACGAGCAGTACTTC. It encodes CASSLGGTSAYEQYF.

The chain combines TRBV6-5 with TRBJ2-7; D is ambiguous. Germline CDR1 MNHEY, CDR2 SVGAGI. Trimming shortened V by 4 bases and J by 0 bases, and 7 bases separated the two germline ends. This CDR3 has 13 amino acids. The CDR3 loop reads CASSSLSSYEQYF. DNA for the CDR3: TGTGCCAGCAGTTCTCTATCCTCCTACGAGCAGTACTTC.

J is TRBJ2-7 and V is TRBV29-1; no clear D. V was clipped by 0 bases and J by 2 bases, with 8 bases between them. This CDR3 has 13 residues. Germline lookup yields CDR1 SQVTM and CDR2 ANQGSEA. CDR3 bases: TGCAGCGTTGAAGACCCCATGACCTACGAGCAGTACTTC. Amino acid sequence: CSVEDPMTYEQYF.

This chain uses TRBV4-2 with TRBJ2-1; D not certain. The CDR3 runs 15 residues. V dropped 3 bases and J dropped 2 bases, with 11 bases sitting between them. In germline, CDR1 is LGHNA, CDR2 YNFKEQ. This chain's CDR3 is CASSHASRTYNEQFF. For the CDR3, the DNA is TGTGCCAGCAGCCACGCTAGTAGGACCTACAATGAGCAGTTCTTC.

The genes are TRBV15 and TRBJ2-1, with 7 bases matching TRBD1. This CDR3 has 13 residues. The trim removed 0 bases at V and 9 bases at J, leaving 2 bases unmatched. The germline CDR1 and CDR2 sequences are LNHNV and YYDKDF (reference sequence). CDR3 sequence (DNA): TGTGCCACCAGCAGAGATCAGGGGGTTGAGCAGTTCTTC. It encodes CATSRDQGVEQFF.

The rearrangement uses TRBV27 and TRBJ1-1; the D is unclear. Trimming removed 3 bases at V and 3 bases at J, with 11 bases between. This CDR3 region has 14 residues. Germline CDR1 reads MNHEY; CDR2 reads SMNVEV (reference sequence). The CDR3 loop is CASSLTHPYTEAFF. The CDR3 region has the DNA TGTGCCAGCAGTTTGACACACCCATACACTGAAGCTTTCTTT.

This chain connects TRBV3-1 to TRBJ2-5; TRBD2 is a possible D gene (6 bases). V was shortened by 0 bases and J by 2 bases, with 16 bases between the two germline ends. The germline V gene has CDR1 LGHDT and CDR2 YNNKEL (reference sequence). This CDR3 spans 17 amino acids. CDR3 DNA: TGTGCCAGCAGCCAAGATGATTTCGGCGGGGCTCAAGAGACCCAGTACTTC. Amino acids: CASSQDDFGGAQETQYF.

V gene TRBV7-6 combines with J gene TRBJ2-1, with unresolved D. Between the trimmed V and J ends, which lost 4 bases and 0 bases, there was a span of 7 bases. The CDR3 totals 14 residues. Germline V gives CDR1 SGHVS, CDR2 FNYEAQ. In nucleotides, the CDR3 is TGTGCCAGCAGCTCTATTAACTCCTACAATGAGCAGTTCTTC. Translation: CASSSINSYNEQFF.

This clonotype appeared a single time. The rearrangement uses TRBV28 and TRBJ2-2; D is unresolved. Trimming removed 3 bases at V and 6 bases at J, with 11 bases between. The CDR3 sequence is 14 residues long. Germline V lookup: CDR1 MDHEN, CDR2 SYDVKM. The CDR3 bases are TGTGCCAGCAGTTTTCGAGTTATTCCCGGGGAGCTGTTTTTT. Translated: CASSFRVIPGELFF.

The CDR3 sequence is CASSQDWASGSYEQYF. The CDR3 coding sequence is TGTGCCAGCAGCCAAGATTGGGCTAGCGGCTCCTACGAGCAGTACTTC. The genes are TRBV4-2 and TRBJ2-7; TRBD2 aligns across 7 bases. V lost 0 bases to trimming and J lost 0 bases; unmatched junction nucleotides: 5. The CDR3 sequence is 16 residues long. Germline loops: CDR1 LGHNA, CDR2 YNFKEQ.

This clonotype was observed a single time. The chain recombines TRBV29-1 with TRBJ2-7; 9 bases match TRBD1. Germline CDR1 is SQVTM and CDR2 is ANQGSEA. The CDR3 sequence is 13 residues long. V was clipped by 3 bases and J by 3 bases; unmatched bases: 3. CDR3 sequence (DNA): TGCAGCGTTGAGGGACAGGGTGTCTACGAGCAGTACTTC. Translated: CSVEGQGVYEQYF.

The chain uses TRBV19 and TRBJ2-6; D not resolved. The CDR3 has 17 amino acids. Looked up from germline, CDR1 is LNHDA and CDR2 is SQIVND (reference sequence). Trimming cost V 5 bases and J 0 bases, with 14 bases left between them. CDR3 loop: CASSSEFTGSGANVLTF. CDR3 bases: TGTGCCAGTAGTTCCGAGTTCACGGGCTCTGGGGCCAACGTCCTGACTTTC.

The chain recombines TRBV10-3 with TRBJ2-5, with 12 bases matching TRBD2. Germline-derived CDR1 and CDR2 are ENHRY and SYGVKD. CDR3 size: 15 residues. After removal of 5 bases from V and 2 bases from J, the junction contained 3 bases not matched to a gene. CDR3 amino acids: CAISRTSGEQETQYF. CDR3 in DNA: TGTGCCATCAGTCGGACTAGCGGGGAGCAAGAGACCCAGTACTTC.